Listed below are T cell receptor beta chains from one sample, sequenced in a study of cytomegalovirus exposure and HLA in healthy donors. TCRdb keeps only in-frame clones here, not all; method: immunoSEQ multiplex PCR. This sample yields a few hundred thousand clones, of which around 90% are seen a single time; less than 2.5% belongs to the top ten. Input material: PBMCs. These receptors were collected from a woman between 18 and 29 years old in good health and CMV-seronegative. CDR3s include the opening cysteine and the closing phenylalanine or tryptophan. D genes are given only for firm matches. Rows give clone size only sometimes, using once, few, many, or a class for an expanded clone.

j_call,cdr3_length,d_call,clone_size,v_call,cdr3_aa,cdr3_nt
TRBJ1-4,13,.,.,TRBV9,CASVQVGDEKLFF,TGTGCCAGCGTACAGGTAGGGGATGAAAAACTGTTTTTT
TRBJ1-3,15,.,.,TRBV6-1,CASSEGRASGNTIYF,TGTGCCAGCAGTGAAGGGCGGGCCTCTGGAAACACCATATATTTT
TRBJ2-7,17,TRBD1,.,TRBV6-4,CASSEPGQAPWRYEQYF,TGTGCCAGCAGTGAGCCGGGACAGGCCCCTTGGAGATACGAGCAGTACTTC
TRBJ1-2,15,TRBD1,.,TRBV5-1,CASSLGQGAIYGYTF,TGCGCCAGCAGCCTCGGACAGGGGGCCATCTATGGCTACACCTTC
TRBJ1-1,16,.,.,TRBV6-5,CASSYSSPPGAGEAFF,TGTGCCAGCAGTTACTCGAGCCCACCCGGTGCGGGGGAAGCTTTCTTT
TRBJ1-1,17,TRBD1,few,TRBV6-7,CASSYEGQVGENTEAFF,TGTGCCAGCAGTTATGAGGGACAGGTGGGGGAGAACACTGAAGCTTTCTTT
TRBJ1-5,15,TRBD1,.,TRBV19,CASSAGQGGSQPQHF,TGTGCCAGTAGTGCAGGACAGGGGGGTAGCCAGCCCCAGCATTTT
TRBJ2-3,16,TRBD2,.,TRBV4-2,CASSRLAGASTDTQYF,TGTGCCAGCAGCCGGTTAGCGGGGGCCAGCACAGATACGCAGTATTTT
TRBJ1-1,13,.,.,TRBV6-1,CASSEAQNTEAFF,TGTGCCAGCAGTGAAGCCCAGAACACTGAAGCTTTCTTT
TRBJ2-2,18,.,.,TRBV21-1,CASSATSGGPNSSGELFF,TGTGCCAGCAGCGCGACTAGCGGGGGGCCTAATTCAAGCGGGGAGCTGTTTTTT
TRBJ2-7,14,.,.,TRBV18,CASSPGRKGYEQYF,TGTGCCAGCTCACCAGGCAGGAAAGGCTACGAGCAGTACTTC
TRBJ2-7,14,TRBD2,.,TRBV7-6,CASSPGTSFREQYF,TGTGCCAGCAGCCCCGGGACTAGTTTTCGCGAGCAGTACTTC
TRBJ2-7,14,TRBD1,.,TRBV27,CASSFGTGVSEQYF,TGTGCCAGCAGTTTCGGGACAGGGGTAAGCGAGCAGTACTTC
TRBJ2-7,15,TRBD1,.,TRBV6-1,CASSDYWTGSYEQYF,TGTGCCAGCAGTGACTACTGGACAGGTTCCTACGAGCAGTACTTC
TRBJ2-5,15,.,.,TRBV5-1,CASSLVGQYQETQYF,TGCGCCAGCAGCTTGGTAGGACAGTACCAAGAGACCCAGTACTTC
TRBJ2-2,13,.,.,TRBV30,CAGTTANTGELFF,TGTGCCGGAACCACAGCGAACACCGGGGAGCTGTTTTTT
TRBJ1-2,15,.,.,TRBV16,CASSQFNSHNYGYTF,TGTGCCAGCAGCCAATTTAACAGCCATAACTATGGCTACACCTTC
TRBJ2-5,15,TRBD1,.,TRBV5-4,CASSFKQGAEETQYF,TGTGCCAGCAGCTTTAAACAGGGGGCTGAAGAGACCCAGTACTTC
TRBJ2-7,15,TRBD1,.,TRBV4-1,CASSQDARGPYEQYF,TGCGCCAGCAGCCAAGATGCAAGGGGGCCCTACGAGCAGTACTTC
TRBJ2-7,15,.,.,TRBV5-1,CASSLGPLSSYEQYF,TGCGCCAGCAGCTTGGGCCCTCTATCTTCCTACGAGCAGTACTTC
TRBJ2-3,13,.,.,TRBV30,CAWSPGQPDTQYF,TGTGCCTGGAGTCCAGGACAGCCAGATACGCAGTATTTT
TRBJ2-2,14,TRBD1,.,TRBV5-3,CASAGTGEPGELFF,TGTGCCAGCGCCGGGACAGGGGAACCCGGGGAGCTGTTTTTT
TRBJ1-2,15,TRBD1,.,TRBV5-6,CASSLRTGFAYGYTF,TGTGCCAGCAGCTTGCGGACAGGGTTCGCCTATGGCTACACCTTC
TRBJ2-4,17,.,.,TRBV19,CASTGVRGGTGLGIQYF,TGTGCCAGTACAGGGGTTAGGGGCGGAACGGGGTTGGGGATTCAGTACTTC
TRBJ1-1,14,.,.,TRBV11-2,CASSFELGDTEAFF,TGTGCCAGCAGCTTTGAGTTGGGAGACACTGAAGCTTTCTTT
TRBJ2-1,14,.,.,TRBV2,CASSGSSTYNEQFF,TGTGCCAGCAGTGGGAGCTCCACCTACAATGAGCAGTTCTTC
TRBJ2-3,16,TRBD1,.,TRBV5-1,CASSPGTGFSTDTQYF,TGCGCCAGCAGCCCGGGGACAGGTTTTAGCACAGATACGCAGTATTTT
TRBJ2-1,15,.,.,TRBV5-1,CASSLRQETYNEQFF,TGCGCCAGCAGCTTGCGCCAGGAAACCTACAATGAGCAGTTCTTC
TRBJ2-3,14,TRBD1,.,TRBV27,CASMRDRGTDTQYF,TGTGCCAGCATGCGGGACAGGGGCACAGATACGCAGTATTTT
TRBJ2-1,16,TRBD1,.,TRBV2,CASTRDAGQGNNEQFF,TGTGCCAGCACCCGAGACGCAGGACAGGGTAACAATGAGCAGTTCTTC
TRBJ1-1,13,.,.,TRBV11-3,CASSFQVNTEAFF,TGTGCCAGCAGCTTTCAGGTGAACACTGAAGCTTTCTTT
TRBJ2-7,15,TRBD2,once,TRBV27,CASSLSGGSSYEQYF,TGTGCCAGCAGTTTAAGCGGGGGGAGCTCCTACGAGCAGTACTTC
TRBJ1-3,15,.,.,TRBV18,CASSPGLGEGNTIYF,TGTGCCAGCTCACCGGGGCTAGGGGAAGGAAACACCATATATTTT
TRBJ2-7,11,.,.,TRBV7-9,CSIVYSYEQYF,TGTTCCATCGTGTATTCGTACGAGCAGTACTTC
TRBJ1-3,17,.,once,TRBV5-5,CASQDDPGRHSGNTIYF,TGTGCCAGCCAGGACGACCCAGGGAGGCACTCTGGAAACACCATATATTTT
TRBJ2-3,14,.,.,TRBV7-3,CASSLRGFTDTQYF,TGTGCCAGCAGCTTAAGAGGCTTCACAGATACGCAGTATTTT
TRBJ1-1,18,TRBD1,.,TRBV9,CASSMSRDRDSRNTEAFF,TGTGCCAGCAGCATGTCCCGGGACAGGGACAGCAGGAACACTGAAGCTTTCTTT
TRBJ2-6,15,TRBD1,.,TRBV6-1,CASNTGGVGANVLTF,TGTGCCAGCAACACAGGGGGCGTTGGGGCCAACGTCCTGACTTTC
TRBJ2-7,14,.,.,TRBV5-6,CASSLVTSSYEQYF,TGTGCCAGCAGCTTGGTCACGAGCTCCTACGAGCAGTACTTC
TRBJ1-1,13,.,.,TRBV9,CASSVDMNTEAFF,TGTGCCAGCAGCGTCGACATGAACACTGAAGCTTTCTTT
TRBJ1-2,12,.,.,TRBV29-1,CSVPDPGHGYTF,TGCAGCGTACCCGACCCAGGGCATGGCTACACCTTC
TRBJ2-3,13,.,.,TRBV5-4,CASSFLSTDTQYF,TGTGCCAGCAGCTTCCTAAGCACAGATACGCAGTATTTT
TRBJ1-1,15,TRBD1,.,TRBV4-2,CASSQGEDRAAEAFF,TGTGCCAGCAGCCAGGGCGAGGACAGGGCCGCTGAAGCTTTCTTT
TRBJ1-5,15,.,.,TRBV2,CASSSPTGSGQPQHF,TGTGCCAGCTCCTCACCAACAGGGTCAGGTCAGCCCCAGCATTTT
TRBJ2-7,15,TRBD1,.,TRBV5-4,CASSLRQGALDEQYF,TGTGCCAGCAGCCTGAGACAGGGGGCTTTAGACGAGCAGTACTTC
TRBJ2-2,15,.,.,TRBV19,CASSILGARTGELFF,TGTGCCAGTAGTATATTGGGGGCGCGGACCGGGGAGCTGTTTTTT
TRBJ1-2,17,TRBD1,.,TRBV11-2,CASRDTGAPYPIYGYTF,TGTGCCAGCAGGGATACAGGGGCACCTTACCCGATTTATGGCTACACCTTC
TRBJ1-1,16,.,.,TRBV5-1,CASSLAPGQSSTEAFF,TGCGCCAGCAGCTTGGCCCCCGGACAGTCTAGCACTGAAGCTTTCTTT
TRBJ1-1,14,.,.,TRBV2,CASSEATLAPEAFF,TGTGCCAGCAGTGAAGCCACGCTGGCTCCTGAAGCTTTCTTT
TRBJ1-4,17,TRBD1,.,TRBV7-8,CASSVDRRGRANEKLFF,TGTGCCAGCAGCGTAGACCGGAGGGGGCGAGCTAATGAAAAACTGTTTTTT
TRBJ1-2,13,TRBD1,.,TRBV27,CASKRDRVGGYTF,TGTGCCAGCAAACGGGACAGGGTAGGCGGCTACACCTTC
TRBJ1-1,16,TRBD1,.,TRBV19,CASSILVGQGRTEAFF,TGTGCCAGTAGTATATTGGTTGGACAGGGGAGGACTGAAGCTTTCTTT
TRBJ1-2,11,TRBD1,.,TRBV6-1,CAAGGRGGYTF,TGTGCCGCAGGGGGCCGGGGTGGCTACACCTTC
TRBJ1-5,13,TRBD1,.,TRBV6-5,CASSYDRVQPQHF,TGTGCCAGCAGTTACGACAGGGTGCAGCCCCAGCATTTT
TRBJ2-7,12,.,.,TRBV15,CATSSPPFEQYF,TGTGCCACCAGCAGCCCCCCATTCGAGCAGTACTTC